The 28 T cell receptor beta chains below were found in one sample sequenced in a study of T cells in women clearing cervical HPV infection. The data were produced by immunoSEQ multiplex PCR, yet TCRdb's version contains in-frame clones alone and is incomplete. The table lists tens of thousands of clones, with more than 5% in the top ten. The specimen was blood buffy coat. These receptors all stem from a woman between 18 and 70 years old with a cervical HPV16 infection that either progressed to CIN3+ or cleared (not recorded which).

On this clone itself: The read falls 3 residues short of the CDR3 end, and the missing part is taken from the germline J gene. V and J are TRBV10-3 and TRBJ2-4, with 8 bases that match TRBD1. Trimming cost V 6 bases and J 5 bases; bases outside gene matches: 3. The CDR3 length is 13 residues. The V gene's germline CDR1 is ENHRY and CDR2 SYGVKD. The CDR3 loop is CAIREGQENIQYF. Incomplete CDR3 DNA: TGTGCCATCAGAGAGGGACAGGAAAACATT.

With respect to this clone: The read ends 3 residues shy of where the CDR3 ends; the end is completed using the germline J gene. V usage is TRBV20-1 and J usage is TRBJ2-5, with 7 bases matching TRBD1. This CDR3 spans 19 amino acids. The V gene end was trimmed by 4 bases and the J gene end by 1 base; junction bases not matched to a gene: 21. Germline CDR1 DFQATT, CDR2 SNEGSKA (reference sequence). The sequenced CDR3 bases are TGCAGTGCTACTTTCCTCCAGATCCCTACAGGGGTCCTCCAAGAGACC. Its protein product is CSATFLQIPTGVLQET. The whole CDR3 sequence is CSATFLQIPTGVLQETQYF.

About this clone: The observed sequence ends 3 residues before the CDR3 terminus, with the missing tail filled in from the germline J gene. This chain joins TRBV6-2 or TRBV6-3 and TRBJ1-5, with D perhaps matching TRBD1 (5 bases). The CDR3 contains 15 residues. The germline V and J ends were trimmed by 6 bases and 2 bases, with 14 bases remaining between them. Germline V gene lookup returns CDR1 MNHEY and CDR2 SVGEGT. The covered CDR3 bases are TGTGCCAGCAGCGAGGACGGAGGGGGCAATCAGCCC. Its protein is CASSEDGGGNQP. The entire CDR3 protein reads CASSEDGGGNQPQHF.

As regards this clone: From the germline J gene comes the end of the CDR3, since the read stops 3 residues before it. This sequence joins TRBV30 and TRBJ1-1; the match to TRBD1 covers 7 bases. Germline CDR1 is GTSNPN and CDR2 is SVGIG (reference sequence). V shed 5 bases and J 1 base; nucleotides not matched to a gene: 25. The CDR3 spans 20 residues. The CDR3 is CAWETGIKSLKWVQNTEAFF. Partial CDR3 DNA: TGTGCCTGGGAGACAGGGATTAAGAGCCTCAAGTGGGTCCAGAACACTGAA.

In regard to this clone: The observed sequence ends 3 residues before the CDR3 terminus, with the missing tail filled in from the germline J gene. The rearrangement uses TRBV7-2 and TRBJ1-1; tentative D call: TRBD1 (6 bases). CDR1 is SGHTA, CDR2 FQGNSA, per germline. The ends were cut back, 6 bases at V and 1 base at J, with 12 bases in the middle. The CDR3 consists of 14 residues. The CDR3 loop is CASSLDSSNTEAFF. The sequenced CDR3 bases are TGTGCCAGCAGTCTGGACAGCTCGAACACTGAA.

In regard to this clone: The read terminates 3 residues before the CDR3 end, so the remaining end is supplied by the germline J gene. The chain uses TRBV10-2 and TRBJ2-7, with unresolved D. Per germline, CDR1 WSHSY and CDR2 SAAADI. V was cut by 2 bases and J by 2 bases, with 7 bases left in between. The CDR3 extends over 13 amino acids. The part of the CDR3 DNA that was read is TGCGCCAGCAGTGAGAGGGCAGCCTACGAG. The encoded protein is CASSERAAYE. The entire CDR3 sequence reads CASSERAAYEQYF.

Concerning this clone itself: The read stops 3 residues short of the end of the CDR3; the missing end is completed from the germline J gene. The V and J genes are TRBV20-1 and TRBJ2-7; a weak D match, TRBD1 (8 bases). The CDR3 consists of 14 residues. Germline lookup yields CDR1 DFQATT and CDR2 SNEGSKA (reference sequence). V was pared by 1 base and J by 2 bases, with 12 bases between. The DNA read from the CDR3 is TGCAGTGCTAGAGTACAGGGGGGGGCCTACGAG. Amino acid sequence: CSARVQGGAYE. The whole CDR3 sequence reads CSARVQGGAYEQYF.

Points on this clone: The read falls 3 residues short of the CDR3 end, and the missing part is taken from the germline J gene. The chain joins TRBV20-1 to TRBJ1-1; 11 bases align to TRBD1. The CDR3 consists of 15 residues. Germline CDR1 reads DFQATT; CDR2 reads SNEGSKA (reference sequence). J gave up 4 bases and V 4 bases, and 8 bases lay outside the gene matches. CDR3 region: CSAMRRDRGTTEAFF. The DNA read from the CDR3 is TGCAGTGCTATGCGCCGGGACAGGGGGACCACTGAA.

CDR3 sequence reads: CASSLETGVQRAFF. The CDR3 bases that were read are TGTGCCAGCAGCTTAGAAACCGGGGTGCAGAGA. The gene calls are TRBV7-9 and TRBJ1-1, with unresolved D. The DNA ends 3 residues before the CDR3 does, and the rest of the CDR3 is filled in from the germline J gene. This CDR3 comprises 14 residues. CDR1 and CDR2 (germline): SEHNR, FQNEAQ (reference sequence).

A word on this clone: Read sequence stops 3 residues before the CDR3 end, and the germline J gene provides the missing end. This chain joins TRBV7-9 and TRBJ1-2, with TRBD1 as a possible D gene (5 bases). The CDR3 runs to 15 residues. Germline assignment: CDR1 SEHNR and CDR2 FQNEAQ (reference sequence). The CDR3 DNA, read in part, is TGTGCCAGCAGCCCACCGGGACTATCCACAGATACC. This gives the protein CASSPPGLSTDT. The whole CDR3 sequence is CASSPPGLSTDTYTF.

Comment on this clone: The CDR3 end is not reached by the read, which stops 3 residues before it; the germline J gene fills it in. The rearrangement links TRBV5-1 to TRBJ1-2, with TRBD1 as a possible D gene (5 bases). Trimming pared 5 bases from V and 4 bases from J, leaving 15 bases between. Germline V gene data show CDR1 as SGHRS and CDR2 as YFSETQ. CDR3 size: 14 residues. The chain's CDR3 is CASRGGELLYGYTF. CDR3 DNA (partial): TGCGCCAGCAGGGGGGGAGAGCTCCTCTATGGC.

Points on this clone: The read terminates 3 residues before the CDR3 end, so the remaining end is supplied by the germline J gene. This chain uses TRBV27 with TRBJ2-7, with 8 bases aligning to TRBD1. This CDR3 region has 14 residues. V was pared by 7 bases and J by 4 bases, with 9 bases of the junction left unmatched. Germline V lookup: CDR1 MNHEY, CDR2 SMNVEV (reference sequence). The DNA read from the CDR3 is TGTGCCAGCAAGTTGGGCAGGGGGCATTACGAG. This translates into CASKLGRGHYE. The entire CDR3 sequence reads CASKLGRGHYEQYF.

In the case of this clone: One end of the junction varies from germline; a read error may be responsible. The read stops 3 residues short of the end of the CDR3; the missing end is completed from the germline J gene. This sequence joins TRBV7-8 and TRBJ1-3, with D uncertain. Per the germline V gene, CDR1 is SGHVS and CDR2 is FQNEAQ. This CDR3 is 14 amino acids long. The part of the CDR3 DNA that was read is TGTGCCAGCAGCCTAGCCACTTCTGGAAACACC. It yields the protein CASSLATSGNT. The entire CDR3 protein is CASSLATSGNTIYF.

Of note for this clone: The CDR3 end falls 3 residues outside the read, so it is completed with the germline J gene. The rearrangement joins TRBV18 to TRBJ1-1; D may be TRBD1 (6 bases). Germline CDR1 reads KGHSH; CDR2 reads LQKENI. This CDR3 contains 13 residues. Trimming shortened V by 6 bases and J by 7 bases, and 15 bases separated the two germline ends. This CDR3 is CASSADRNIEAFF. Incomplete CDR3 DNA: TGTGCCAGCTCGGCCGACAGGAATATTGAA. Looking up the rest from reference TRBV18 and TRBJ1-1 gives the full variable domain: NAGVMQNPRHLVRRRGQEARLRCSPMKGHSHVYWYRQLPEEGLKFMVYLQKENIIDESGMPKERFSAEFPKEGPSILRIQQVVRGDSAAYFCASSADRNIEAFFGQGTRLTVV.

Details on this clone: The CDR3 end is not reached by the read, which stops 3 residues before it; the germline J gene fills it in. The rearrangement uses TRBV6-4 and TRBJ1-6; D gene unclear. With 2 bases removed from V and 6 bases from J, the gap between germline ends came to 5 bases. The CDR3 extends over 13 amino acids. Germline loops: CDR1 MRHNA, CDR2 SNTAGT. The CDR3 here is CASSDSFNSPLHF. The CDR3 bases that were read are TGTGCCAGCAGTGACAGCTTTAATTCACCC.

About this clone itself: With the read ending 3 residues before the CDR3 end, the germline J gene is used to fill in that end. The chain joins TRBV29-1 to TRBJ2-3; TRBD1 aligns across 10 bases. Germline assignment: CDR1 SQVTM and CDR2 ANQGSEA. This CDR3 region has 14 residues. The junction had 2 bases not matched to a gene; V was cut back by 2 bases and J by 3 bases. The CDR3 DNA, read in part, is TGCAGCGTTGAAAGGGACAGGGGAACAGATACG. This sequence encodes CSVERDRGTDT. The complete CDR3 reads CSVERDRGTDTQYF.

Concerning this clone: The read ends 3 residues early relative to the CDR3; the germline J gene fills the gap. This chain connects TRBV30 to TRBJ2-1, with D perhaps TRBD2 (6 bases). The V gene lost 3 bases and the J gene lost 4 bases, with 19 bases spanning the gap. This CDR3 has 16 amino acids. Germline V gene lookup returns CDR1 GTSNPN and CDR2 SVGIG (reference sequence). The covered CDR3 bases are TGTGCCTGGAGCCCTCAGCAGGGCGGGGTATACAATGAG. Residues: CAWSPQQGGVYNE. The whole CDR3 region reads CAWSPQQGGVYNEQFF.

Worth noting for this clone: The read ends 3 residues early relative to the CDR3; the germline J gene fills the gap. The sample has other DNA sequences that encode this CDR3 too. The chain uses TRBV20-1 and TRBJ2-7, with TRBD2 identical over 10 bases. Germline V gives CDR1 DFQATT, CDR2 SNEGSKA (reference sequence). V shed 3 bases, J shed 2 bases, and the junction held 4 bases outside the gene matches. The CDR3 contains 14 residues. The CDR3 sequence: CSARYLAGAYEQYF. The part of the CDR3 DNA that was read is TGCAGTGCTAGGTACCTAGCGGGAGCCTACGAG.

A note on this clone: The read gets to within 3 residues of the CDR3 end, and the germline J gene fills in the rest. The same CDR3 is also encoded by other DNA sequences in this sample. This chain links TRBV20-1 with TRBJ2-4; 8 bases align to TRBD2. V trimming: 5 bases; J trimming: 6 bases; junction bases outside the gene matches: 6. The CDR3 loop spans 13 amino acids. Per the germline V gene, CDR1 is DFQATT and CDR2 is SNEGSKA (reference sequence). The CDR3 bases that were read are TGCAGTGCTCGAAGGCTAGCGGGAAACATT. Its protein is CSARRLAGNI. The entire CDR3 is CSARRLAGNIQYF.

Of note for this clone: With the read ending 3 residues before the CDR3 end, the germline J gene is used to fill in that end. The chain joins TRBV20-1 to TRBJ2-1, with D perhaps being TRBD1 or TRBD2 (6 bases each). V shed 1 base and J shed 5 bases, with 12 bases lying between them. This CDR3 is built from 14 residues. Germline CDR1 and CDR2: DFQATT and SNEGSKA (reference sequence). The sequenced CDR3 bases are TGCAGTGCTAGAGGCAGGGGAGGTCACAATGAG. Translating gives CSARGRGGHNE. The whole CDR3 sequence is CSARGRGGHNEQFF.

As for this clone: The CDR3 end falls 3 residues outside the read, so it is completed with the germline J gene. This chain links TRBV27 with TRBJ2-5; TRBD1 might be the D (6 bases). The CDR3 is 15 residues long. V lost 2 bases and J lost 0, with 10 bases in between. Per germline, CDR1 MNHEY and CDR2 SMNVEV (reference sequence). The chain's CDR3 is CASSLTGWYQETQYF. Partial CDR3 DNA: TGTGCCAGCAGTTTAACAGGGTGGTACCAAGAGACC.

As for this clone: The CDR3 extends 3 residues past the end of the read, so its final part is completed from the germline J gene. The rearrangement links TRBV12-3 or TRBV12-4 to TRBJ2-1, with 9 bases aligning to TRBD2. CDR3 length: 14 amino acids. J gave up 9 bases and V 7 bases, and 10 bases lay outside the gene matches. The sequenced CDR3 bases are TGTGCCAGCAATACGGGACTAGCTGGCGGTGAG. Translated: CASNTGLAGGE. The CDR3 in full is CASNTGLAGGEQFF.

Regarding this clone: The read ends 3 residues early relative to the CDR3; the germline J gene fills the gap. The chain links TRBV19 to TRBJ1-1; TRBD1 matches 9 bases. The CDR3 loop spans 15 amino acids. V lost 4 bases to trimming and J lost 5 bases; unmatched junction nucleotides: 8. CDR1 is LNHDA and CDR2 is SQIVND in the germline V gene (reference sequence). The covered CDR3 bases are TGTGCCAGTAGTACATCTGGACAGGGGCGAACTGAA. Its protein product is CASSTSGQGRTE. The entire CDR3 sequence reads CASSTSGQGRTEAFF.

A remark on this clone: The read gets to within 3 residues of the CDR3 end, and the germline J gene fills in the rest. The gene calls are TRBV30 and TRBJ2-5; 7 nucleotides line up with TRBD2. The CDR3 has 12 residues. CDR1 is GTSNPN and CDR2 is SVGIG in the germline V gene (reference sequence). Trimming cost V 5 bases and J 5 bases; bases outside gene matches: 5. The sequenced part of the CDR3 DNA is TGTGCCTGGTCGAGCGGGACCGAGACC. It yields the protein CAWSSGTET. The entire CDR3 reads CAWSSGTETQYF.

Incomplete CDR3 DNA: TGTGCCAGCACCCTCCGGCAGGGAGGATGGAATGAG. Its translation is CASTLRQGGWNE. The full CDR3 is CASTLRQGGWNEQFF. The rearrangement joins TRBV7-2 to TRBJ2-1, with D perhaps matching TRBD2 (6 bases). The sequenced fragment ends 3 residues before the CDR3 boundary, so the rest is inferred from the germline J gene. CDR3 length equals 15 residues. Germline values: CDR1 SGHTA, CDR2 FQGNSA. Trimming stripped 7 bases from V and 7 bases from J, with 20 bases between.

About this clone: The read halts 3 residues ahead of the CDR3 end, with the missing end drawn from the germline J gene. The chain is built from TRBV18 and TRBJ1-1; TRBD1 matches 7 bases. The CDR3 is made up of 16 amino acids. Germline trimming cut 3 bases from V and 1 base from J; bases unmatched to any gene: 8. In germline, CDR1 is KGHSH, CDR2 LQKENI. The sequenced part of the CDR3 DNA is TGTGCCAGCTCACCGAGGGACAGTCTCAGGAACACTGAA. Protein: CASSPRDSLRNTE. The full CDR3 sequence reads CASSPRDSLRNTEAFF.

Remarks on this clone: The observed sequence ends 3 residues before the CDR3 terminus, with the missing tail filled in from the germline J gene. The chain employs TRBV9 and TRBJ2-3, with D hard to call. CDR1 and CDR2 from the germline V gene are SGDLS and YYNGEE. This CDR3 contains 15 residues. Between the trimmed V and J ends, which lost 2 bases and 2 bases, there was a span of 12 bases. CDR3 DNA (partial): TGTGCCAGCAGCGTTACAAACCTGCCCACAGATACG. Residues: CASSVTNLPTDT. The complete CDR3 protein is CASSVTNLPTDTQYF.

Points on this clone: The missing CDR3 end, 3 residues past where the read stops, is filled in from the germline J gene. The chain combines TRBV20-1 with TRBJ2-5; 12 bases are shared with TRBD2. Trimming removed 5 bases from V and 2 bases from J; junction bases left unmatched: 6. The germline V gene has CDR1 DFQATT and CDR2 SNEGSKA (reference sequence). CDR3 length: 15 residues. The sequenced part of the CDR3 DNA is TGCAGTGCTGGGCGGACTAGCGGGGTTCAAGAGACC. It is translated as CSAGRTSGVQET. The full CDR3 protein reads CSAGRTSGVQETQYF.